One and the same sample provided the 18 T cell receptor beta chains below, sequenced in a study of CD8 T cells in Susac syndrome. After extraction with the RNeasy kit, about 0.45 to 1 ug of the RNA was reverse transcribed using random hexamers. A single record per CDR3 protein comes from TCRdb applying MiXCR to the immunoSEQ multiplex PCR reads. This sample has approximately 57,000 distinct CDR3 sequences, with 85% to 95% found just once. Sample: CD8+ T cells from PBMCs. The receptors derive from a human donor with Susac syndrome.

This chain joins TRBV12-3 or TRBV12-4 and TRBJ2-1; 8 nucleotides align to TRBD2. J gave up 7 bases and V 6 bases, and 5 bases lay outside the gene matches. The CDR3 has 13 residues. DNA for the CDR3: TGTGCCAGCAGCGGGGGGGACGGGAATGAGCAGTTCTTC. It is translated as CASSGGDGNEQFF.

The rearrangement links TRBV7-9 to TRBJ1-2; D uncertain. The CDR3 spans 14 residues. Germline-derived CDR1 and CDR2 are SEHNR and FQNEAQ (reference sequence). Trimming cost V 3 bases and J 0 bases, with 8 bases left between them. The CDR3 sequence is CASSFLSPNYGYTF. The DNA for the CDR3 is TGTGCCAGCAGCTTTTTGAGCCCTAACTATGGCTACACCTTC.

The chain carries TRBV20-1 and TRBJ1-5; no firm D call. The CDR3 runs 14 residues. CDR1 and CDR2 (germline): DFQATT, SNEGSKA (reference sequence). Trimming cost V 3 bases and J 0 bases, with 9 bases left between them. The DNA of the CDR3 is TGCAGTGCTAGGAAGGGCGATAGCAATCAGCCCCAGCATTTT. This gives the protein CSARKGDSNQPQHF.

V gene TRBV3-1 combines with J gene TRBJ2-3; 15 bases map to TRBD2. Looked up from germline, CDR1 is LGHDT and CDR2 is YNNKEL (reference sequence). V trimming: 3 bases; J trimming: 2 bases; junction bases outside the gene matches: 3. The CDR3 is made up of 17 amino acids. The CDR3 sequence is CASSQGLAGGYTDTQYF. CDR3 sequence (DNA): TGTGCCAGCAGCCAGGGACTAGCGGGGGGATACACAGATACGCAGTATTTT.

The rearrangement links TRBV4-2 to TRBJ1-1; D remains unclear. The CDR3 is 13 residues long. Trimming removed 5 bases from V and 1 base from J, with 8 bases in between. Germline CDR1 LGHNA, CDR2 YNFKEQ. The chain's CDR3 is CASSEVRNTEAFF. DNA for the CDR3: TGTGCCAGCAGCGAAGTTAGGAACACTGAAGCTTTCTTT.

CDR3 nucleotides: TGTGCCAGCAGCTTGGGGGGACAGGGAGGCTACGAGCAGTACTTC. This gives the protein CASSLGGQGGYEQYF. The V gene is TRBV5-6, the J gene TRBJ2-7, with TRBD1 matching over 9 bases. The germline CDR1 and CDR2 sequences are SGHDT and YYEEEE. The junction had 4 bases not matched to a gene; V was cut back by 0 bases and J by 3 bases. The CDR3 is made up of 15 amino acids.

The chain carries TRBV12-3 or TRBV12-4 and TRBJ1-2; D is unresolved. The germline V and J ends were trimmed by 1 base and 6 bases, with 9 bases remaining between them. This CDR3 spans 13 amino acids. In DNA, the CDR3 is TGTGCCAGCAGTTTAGGGCCGACAAATGGCTACACCTTC. It translates to CASSLGPTNGYTF.

This chain connects TRBV19 to TRBJ1-5; D remains ambiguous. Germline V gene lookup returns CDR1 LNHDA and CDR2 SQIVND (reference sequence). Trimming removed 3 bases from V and 15 bases from J, with 15 bases in between. This CDR3 has 12 residues. This CDR3 reads CASSIGGEGTHF. CDR3 in DNA: TGTGCCAGTAGTATCGGTGGTGAGGGTACGCATTTT.

The chain carries TRBV7-9 and TRBJ2-4, with D maybe TRBD1 (6 bases). This CDR3 region has 12 residues. The V gene lost 4 bases and the J gene lost 10 bases, with 11 bases spanning the gap. CDR1 is SEHNR and CDR2 is FQNEAQ in the germline V gene (reference sequence). The CDR3 DNA follows: TGTGCCAGCAGCTCGGGACATCCGATTCAGTACTTC. Amino acid sequence: CASSSGHPIQYF.

This chain connects TRBV15 to TRBJ1-4, with TRBD1 matching over 9 bases. The CDR3 extends over 15 amino acids. The germline V gene encodes CDR1 LNHNV and CDR2 YYDKDF (reference sequence). Trimming cost V 2 bases and J 7 bases; bases outside gene matches: 5. The CDR3 region is CATSRFRDRVEKLFF. Here the CDR3 DNA reads TGTGCCACCAGCAGATTCCGGGACAGGGTTGAAAAACTGTTTTTT. The full variable domain, its missing parts supplied by reference TRBV15 and TRBJ1-4, is DAMVIQNPRYQVTQFGKPVTLSCSQTLNHNVMYWYQQKSSQAPKLLFHYYDKDFNNEADTPDNFQSRRPNTSFCFLDIRSPGLGDTAMYLCATSRFRDRVEKLFFGSGTQLSVL.

The chain employs TRBV20-1 and TRBJ2-7; 7 bases are a match to TRBD1. The germline V gene encodes CDR1 DFQATT and CDR2 SNEGSKA (reference sequence). The CDR3 length is 13 residues. J was trimmed by 3 bases and V by 6 bases; bases with no gene match: 8. The chain's CDR3 is CSAPTGSNYEQYF. The CDR3 nucleotides read TGCAGTGCACCGACAGGGTCCAACTACGAGCAGTACTTC.

This rearrangement joins TRBV9 to TRBJ2-3; TRBD2 matches at 11 bases. In germline, CDR1 is SGDLS, CDR2 YYNGEE. The V and J ends lost 3 bases and 4 bases, in that order; junction bases with no gene match: 7. The CDR3 covers 16 residues. The CDR3: CASSGELAGVADTQYF. The CDR3 nucleotides are TGTGCCAGCAGCGGGGAACTAGCGGGGGTTGCAGATACGCAGTATTTT.

The chain carries TRBV29-1 and TRBJ2-1; the match to TRBD2 covers 9 bases. The ends lost 4 bases at V and 8 bases at J; junction bases unmatched: 6. CDR3 length equals 13 residues. The V gene's germline CDR1 is SQVTM and CDR2 ANQGSEA. CDR3 in amino acids: CSVAGLAGYEQFF. As DNA, the CDR3 is TGCAGCGTTGCGGGACTAGCCGGCTATGAGCAGTTCTTC.

The chain has TRBV28 and TRBJ2-3; D is possibly TRBD1 or TRBD2 (5 bases each). Germline loops: CDR1 MDHEN, CDR2 SYDVKM. V shed 1 base and J shed 8 bases, with 22 bases lying between them. The CDR3 is 17 residues long. The CDR3 spells CASSLSLSGTGSLTQYF. For the CDR3, the DNA is TGTGCCAGCAGTTTATCCCTATCCGGGACCGGATCCCTTACGCAGTATTTT.

V and J are TRBV4-3 and TRBJ2-7; D is possibly TRBD2 (5 bases). Germline-derived CDR1 and CDR2 are LGHNA and YSLEER. Trimming left V 0 bases short and J 3 bases short, with 9 bases between. CDR3 length: 14 amino acids. CDR3 sequence: CASSQDGLLYEQYF. The DNA for the CDR3 is TGCGCCAGCAGCCAAGACGGACTGCTCTACGAGCAGTACTTC.

This chain uses TRBV7-9 with TRBJ2-5; no clear D gene. The CDR3 length is 14 residues. Trimming removed 6 bases at V and 0 bases at J, with 11 bases between. Germline CDR1 reads SEHNR; CDR2 reads FQNEAQ (reference sequence). The CDR3 here is CASRTGRYQETQYF. The CDR3 coding sequence is TGTGCCAGCAGGACCGGACGGTACCAAGAGACCCAGTACTTC. The entire variable domain, with the rest obtained from reference TRBV7-9 and TRBJ2-5, is as follows: DTGVSQNPRHKITKRGQNVTFRCDPISEHNRLYWYRQTLGQGPEFLTYFQNEAQLEKSRLLSDRFSAERPKGSFSTLEIQRTEQGDSAMYLCASRTGRYQETQYFGPGTRLLVL.

The chain combines TRBV11-2 with TRBJ2-3; 9 nucleotides agree with TRBD2. With V trimmed by 3 bases and J by 2 bases, 6 bases remained unmatched. The CDR3 contains 16 residues. Germline V gene data show CDR1 as SGHAT and CDR2 as FQNNGV. CDR3 sequence: CASSFGAGGITDTQYF. The CDR3 region has the DNA TGTGCCAGCAGCTTTGGTGCGGGGGGGATCACAGATACGCAGTATTTT.

This chain links TRBV11-1 with TRBJ2-7; D not certain. This CDR3 is built from 11 residues. Trimming cost V 2 bases and J 6 bases, with 5 bases left between them. Germline V lookup: CDR1 SGHAT, CDR2 FQDESV (reference sequence). CDR3 coding DNA: TGTGCCAGCAGCTTAATAGGCGAGCAGTACTTC. Its protein product is CASSLIGEQYF.